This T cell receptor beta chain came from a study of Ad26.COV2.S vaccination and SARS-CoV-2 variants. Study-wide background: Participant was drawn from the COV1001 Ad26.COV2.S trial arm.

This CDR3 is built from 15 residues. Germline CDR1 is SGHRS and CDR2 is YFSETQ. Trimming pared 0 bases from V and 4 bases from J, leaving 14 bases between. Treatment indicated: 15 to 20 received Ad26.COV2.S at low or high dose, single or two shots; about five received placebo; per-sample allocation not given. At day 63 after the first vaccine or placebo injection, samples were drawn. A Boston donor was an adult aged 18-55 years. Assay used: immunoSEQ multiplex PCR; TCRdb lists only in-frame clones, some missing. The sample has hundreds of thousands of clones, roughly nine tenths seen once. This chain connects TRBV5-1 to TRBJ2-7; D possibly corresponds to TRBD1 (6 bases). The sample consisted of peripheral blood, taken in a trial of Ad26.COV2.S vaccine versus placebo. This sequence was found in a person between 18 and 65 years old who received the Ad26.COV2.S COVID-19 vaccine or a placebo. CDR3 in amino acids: CASSLVGGSDYEQYF. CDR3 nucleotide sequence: TGCGCCAGCAGCTTGGTAGGGGGTTCGGATTACGAGCAGTACTTC.